This T cell receptor (beta chain) was identified in a study of beta chain features in type 1 diabetes. Across the whole study: Healthy donors, compared against patients, showed similar age, gender and cell yields.

Concerning this clone itself: Its cognate antigen is unknown. Germline and junction disagree at one end, which may indicate a read error.

Of the isolated RNA, all was reverse transcribed, and so the sequenced material was expressed TCRB transcripts. Repertoires were generated with immunoSEQ multiplex PCR, while TCRdb's copy carries only in-frame clones and drops some. The table records 900,000 or so clones, 17% of them present only once. General study points: Lower insertion and higher deletion counts appeared at VDJ junctions in type 1 diabetes patients. TCRB CDR3 length was moderately but significantly reduced in all four CD4+ subsets of Type 1 diabetes patients.

Per germline, CDR1 SNHLY and CDR2 FYNNEI. The length of the CDR3 is 13 residues. The receptor comes from a woman aged 18 to 35 in good health. This chain links TRBV2 with TRBJ1-2; no clear D. The sample was naive CD4+ T cells from blood. The CDR3 sequence: CASSGAGSEVPYF. The DNA for the CDR3 is TGTGCCAGCAGTGGGGCAGGTAGTGAGGTTCCATACTTC.